A selection of T cell receptor beta chains follows, all from one sample in a study of T-cell memory formation after mild COVID-19. TCRdb used MiXCR to reprocess the 5' RACE reads, holding one entry per CDR3 protein. The top ten hold about 38% of the sample, which has approximately 110,000 distinct CDR3 sequences, about 20% seen once. Sequences were obtained from PBMCs or a T cell subset sorted from them (not recorded which). These receptors were obtained from a man aged 18-30 years who had mild COVID-19 (a few samples of this study predate the infection). Cell type and time point are not known. Each CDR3 is given with its conserved first and last residue.

v_gene	j_gene	CDR3aa
TRBV4-1	TRBJ1-1	CASSLYGTGGDTEAFF
TRBV6-2/TRBV6-3	TRBJ2-5	CASSYYGTAEETQYF
TRBV29-1	TRBJ1-2	CSVDWGFYGYTF
TRBV28	TRBJ2-2	CASSLPDRGSVGTGELFF
TRBV5-1	TRBJ1-1	CASSPGQGTGEAFF
TRBV3-1	TRBJ1-1	CASSQGQGVYTEAFF
TRBV5-1	TRBJ2-3	CASSLVGATSTDTQYF
TRBV9	TRBJ1-1	CASSVGQGWTEAFF
TRBV7-9	TRBJ2-2	CASSFQGPGELFF
TRBV7-2	TRBJ1-6	CASSSRTGEGSPLHF
TRBV29-1	TRBJ2-7	CSVELRDNEQYF
TRBV6-6	TRBJ2-5	CASSFRRDQQETQYF
TRBV12-3/TRBV12-4	TRBJ2-2	CASSFWRRQNTGELFF
TRBV12-3/TRBV12-4	TRBJ1-5	CASRAGPQPQHF
TRBV4-2	TRBJ1-1	CASSQDMGGGMNTEAFF
TRBV5-1	TRBJ2-3	CASSDPSASGGLDTQYF
TRBV7-8	TRBJ1-3	CASQDRTFGNTIYF
TRBV7-2	TRBJ1-2	CASSPHGTGAGYGYTF
TRBV7-8	TRBJ2-1	CASSLLGVTYNEQFF
TRBV4-2	TRBJ2-4	CASSQEGGPAKNIQYF
TRBV7-9	TRBJ2-1	CASSLRDGVFF
TRBV6-4	TRBJ1-2	CASSESGGTAHGRGRGYTF
TRBV5-1	TRBJ1-2	CASRGGLTNYGYTF
TRBV5-5	TRBJ2-1	CASSRTESSYNEQFF
TRBV5-5	TRBJ2-2	CASSPGTSETGELFF
TRBV9	TRBJ1-1	CASSDLRLETGNTEAFF
TRBV7-9	TRBJ2-7	CASSSPPGQGRGDYEQYF
TRBV7-4	TRBJ2-6	CASPLLAVPKANVLTF
TRBV29-1	TRBJ1-1	CSVGTTLAGPEAFF
TRBV14	TRBJ2-1	CASSPTGIQVNEQFF
TRBV24-1	TRBJ2-5	CATSDLQGETQYF
TRBV4-3	TRBJ2-1	CASSHSGRDEQFF
TRBV27	TRBJ2-1	CASSFRQGVYNEQFF
TRBV20-1	TRBJ2-7	CSARDVQGGNYEQYF
TRBV27	TRBJ2-1	CASSLVLSPHEQFF
TRBV5-1	TRBJ2-7	CASSSGLESAEQYF
TRBV27	TRBJ2-1	CASSRGPTEQFF
TRBV29-1	TRBJ1-2	CSVEAPYTF
TRBV5-1	TRBJ2-1	CASSLGDDEQFF
TRBV27	TRBJ2-1	CASSLSGGMYNEQFF
TRBV5-1	TRBJ2-1	CASSYRDWNNEQFF
TRBV7-2	TRBJ2-1	CASSLALAGGEQFF
TRBV7-9	TRBJ2-4	CASSSDRNIQYF
TRBV27	TRBJ1-2	CASGPTGYYGYTF